Listed below are T cell receptor beta chains from one sample, sequenced in a study of T cells in localized non-small cell lung cancer. Method: immunoSEQ multiplex PCR; TCRdb's copy keeps in-frame clones and lacks some. The sample contains more than 45,000 clones, over 80% of which appear only once. Specimen: peripheral blood mononuclear cells, collected before any cancer treatment. The receptors originated from a man aged 35-75 years with stage III lung adenocarcinoma. Both conserved end residues are part of each CDR3. Fields, in order: J gene, V gene, CDR3 protein.

J: TRBJ2-5; V: TRBV5-1; CDR3: CASSSADLSGQETQYF
J: TRBJ1-6; V: TRBV6-5; CDR3: CASRKKGYSPLHF
J: TRBJ2-5; V: TRBV11-2; CDR3: CASSFREPQETQYF
J: TRBJ2-7; V: TRBV5-1; CDR3: CASSLAGRGEGEQYF
J: TRBJ1-3; V: TRBV9; CDR3: CASSLTGMNGNTIYF
J: TRBJ1-3; V: TRBV27; CDR3: CASRTGTGNTIYF
J: TRBJ2-2; V: TRBV10-2; CDR3: CASKGQWTGELFF
J: TRBJ2-7; V: TRBV6-5; CDR3: CASRSGREEIGEQYF
J: TRBJ2-1; V: TRBV7-9; CDR3: CASSPINNEQFF
J: TRBJ2-1; V: TRBV11-3; CDR3: CASTASGQGNEQFF
J: TRBJ2-7; V: TRBV5-1; CDR3: CASSWRGEQYF
J: TRBJ1-5; V: TRBV2; CDR3: CASNLRGRGKRNQPQHF
J: TRBJ1-2; V: TRBV14; CDR3: CASSPLGNNYGYTF
J: TRBJ1-1; V: TRBV29-1; CDR3: CSVNQAGTSNTEAFF
J: TRBJ1-3; V: TRBV6-5; CDR3: CATVEGASSGNTIYF
J: TRBJ1-2; V: TRBV5-1; CDR3: CASSRDSQGYTF
J: TRBJ2-5; V: TRBV7-3; CDR3: CASSLGQQGETQYF
J: TRBJ2-1; V: TRBV6-5; CDR3: CASSRQVSYNEQFF
J: TRBJ2-7; V: TRBV5-1; CDR3: CASSWRGGLGEQYF
J: TRBJ1-1; V: TRBV7-9; CDR3: CASSLAYLEAFF
J: TRBJ2-5; V: TRBV9; CDR3: CASSVEALEETQYF
J: TRBJ2-7; V: TRBV9; CDR3: CASSVGTGIAYEQYF
J: TRBJ2-5; V: TRBV6-1; CDR3: CASSEAPSGSSETQYF
J: TRBJ2-5; V: TRBV6-5; CDR3: CASSATPGGGETQYF
J: TRBJ2-5; V: TRBV5-1; CDR3: CASSADSLETQYF
J: TRBJ2-3; V: TRBV7-2; CDR3: CASSSAGTSGMTDTQYF
J: TRBJ1-5; V: TRBV27; CDR3: CASSPSRRGEHQPQHF
J: TRBJ1-2; V: TRBV4-3; CDR3: CASSQDKGGGYTF
J: TRBJ2-1; V: TRBV7-6; CDR3: CASSLAIGLGSSYNEQFF
J: TRBJ1-5; V: TRBV7-2; CDR3: CASSLGGGNQPQHF
J: TRBJ2-7; V: TRBV7-2; CDR3: CASSNNPEQYF
J: TRBJ2-2; V: TRBV23-1; CDR3: CASSQSVRPGHRGAVF
J: TRBJ2-7; V: TRBV30; CDR3: CAWDRGSYEQYF
J: TRBJ2-5; V: TRBV11-2; CDR3: CASSLGASVEETQYF
J: TRBJ2-3; V: TRBV5-4; CDR3: CASSLDTDTQYF
J: TRBJ1-3; V: TRBV5-6; CDR3: CASSFGRGSGNTIYF
J: TRBJ1-3; V: TRBV12-5; CDR3: CASGALSGNTIYF
J: TRBJ1-5; V: TRBV12-5; CDR3: CASGFQGSVNQPQHF
J: TRBJ2-7; V: TRBV13; CDR3: CASRQNPGLAGGHEQYF
J: TRBJ1-2; V: TRBV30; CDR3: CAWSKQSYGYTF
J: TRBJ1-2; V: TRBV28; CDR3: CASSLGRYGYTF
J: TRBJ1-2; V: TRBV6-5; CDR3: CASSYSTEEVRYGYTF
J: TRBJ2-7; V: TRBV14; CDR3: CASSSRSSGNYEQYF
J: TRBJ2-3; V: TRBV7-9; CDR3: CASSPARITDTQYF
J: TRBJ1-3; V: TRBV7-9; CDR3: CASSRGTATYGNTIYF
J: TRBJ2-7; V: TRBV9; CDR3: CASSVAGMGYEQYF
J: TRBJ2-5; V: TRBV7-9; CDR3: CASSSTHVGGLETQYF
J: TRBJ2-3; V: TRBV10-3; CDR3: CAIRGSSRGTDTQYF
J: TRBJ1-5; V: TRBV5-5; CDR3: CASSLGQLGNQPQHF
J: TRBJ1-3; V: TRBV6-5; CDR3: CASSYSYQTGNTIYF
J: TRBJ2-7; V: TRBV11-2; CDR3: CASSPGLAGTYEQYF
J: TRBJ1-1; V: TRBV19; CDR3: CASRTLSVGVNTEAFF
J: TRBJ2-3; V: TRBV7-6; CDR3: CASSLGTMDTQYF
J: TRBJ1-2; V: TRBV7-2; CDR3: CASSTGQKYGYTF